The 30 T cell receptor beta chains given below trace back to one sample, sequenced in a study of neurological immune-mediated disorders. TCRdb used MiXCR to reprocess the 5' RACE reads, holding one entry per CDR3 protein. The data show 84,000 or so distinct CDR3 sequences, with about 13% seen just once and roughly 5% held by the top ten. The time point denotes: longitudinal time-point 2. Sequencing was done on a sample of PBMCs. These receptors came from a female donor with HTLV-1-associated myelopathy (HAM/TSP).

This clonotype came up many times. This chain joins TRBV10-3 and TRBJ2-7; D is ambiguous. CDR1 ENHRY and CDR2 SYGVKD come from the germline V gene. CDR3 length: 18 amino acids. The germline V and J ends were trimmed by 5 bases and 5 bases, with 28 bases remaining between them. CDR3 sequence reads: CAISPPMPPQVMQNEQYF. CDR3 in DNA: TGTGCCATCAGTCCCCCCATGCCCCCTCAGGTAATGCAAAACGAGCAGTACTTC.

For this clonotype: A much larger clone is a single base away; this may be a read error. The rearrangement uses TRBV28 and TRBJ2-1, with 8 bases matching TRBD1. Germline V gene sequence: CDR1 MDHEN, CDR2 SYDVKM. The CDR3 spans 14 residues. Here the CDR3 reads CASSPRTGRHEPFF. The CDR3 region has the DNA TGTGCCAGCAGCCCAAGGACAGGGCGGCACGAGCCGTTCTTC.

In this sample, this clonotype turned up many times. The chain recombines TRBV3-1 with TRBJ1-1; unclear D gene. Germline loops: CDR1 LGHDT, CDR2 YNNKEL (reference sequence). The CDR3 is 14 residues long. V lost 2 bases and J 3 bases, leaving 10 bases between the germline ends. The CDR3 DNA reads TGTGCCAGCAGCCAACTTGCCTCGGACACTGAAGCTTTCTTT. As protein: CASSQLASDTEAFF. The whole variable domain, remainder taken from reference TRBV3-1 and TRBJ1-1, is DTAVSQTPKYLVTQMGNDKSIKCEQNLGHDTMYWYKQDSKKFLKIMFSYNNKELIINETVPNRFSPKSPDKAHLNLHINSLELGDSAVYFCASSQLASDTEAFFGQGTRLTVV.

Many counts were recorded for this clonotype. The chain uses TRBV10-3 and TRBJ2-6; D possibly uses TRBD1 or TRBD2 (6 bases each). CDR1 is ENHRY, CDR2 SYGVKD, per germline. The CDR3 contains 17 residues. Trimming pared 6 bases from V and 0 bases from J, leaving 15 bases between. This CDR3 reads CAISAIGGYSGANVLTF. DNA for the CDR3: TGTGCCATCAGCGCAATAGGGGGGTACTCTGGGGCCAACGTCCTGACTTTC.

There are many counts of this clonotype. This chain connects TRBV4-2 to TRBJ2-3, with a possible D match to TRBD2 (5 bases). Per the germline V gene, CDR1 is LGHNA and CDR2 is YNFKEQ. The CDR3 covers 17 residues. Trimming pared 0 bases from V and 0 bases from J, leaving 13 bases between. CDR3 sequence reads: CASSQDYGPGSTDTQYF. CDR3 bases: TGTGCCAGCAGCCAAGACTACGGGCCGGGGAGCACAGATACGCAGTATTTT.

CDR3 protein: CASSLATSGGADTQYF. CDR3 in DNA: TGCGCCAGCAGCTTGGCAACTAGCGGGGGGGCGGATACGCAGTATTTT. The chain employs TRBV5-1 and TRBJ2-3, with 13 bases matching TRBD2. Germline CDR1 SGHRS, CDR2 YFSETQ. V was pared by 0 bases and J by 6 bases, with 4 bases of the junction left unmatched. The CDR3 is made up of 16 amino acids.

This clonotype was counted ten times or more. V usage is TRBV5-1 and J usage is TRBJ1-1; 10 nucleotides line up with TRBD1. V was clipped by 2 bases and J by 5 bases; unmatched bases: 6. The CDR3 is 15 amino acids. Germline V gene data show CDR1 as SGHRS and CDR2 as YFSETQ. The CDR3 coding sequence is TGCGCCAGCAGCTTTGGACAGGGGGATCGGACTGAAGCTTTCTTT. Translated, it gives CASSFGQGDRTEAFF. The whole variable domain, filled in from reference TRBV5-1 and TRBJ1-1, reads KAGVTQTPRYLIKTRGQQVTLSCSPISGHRSVSWYQQTPGQGLQFLFEYFSETQRNKGNFPGRFSGRQFSNSRSEMNVSTLELGDSALYLCASSFGQGDRTEAFFGQGTRLTVV.

This chain connects TRBV24-1 to TRBJ1-1; D not certain. CDR3 size: 11 residues. Per germline, CDR1 KGHDR and CDR2 SFDVKD. Trimming removed 6 bases from V and 7 bases from J, with 8 bases in between. In nucleotides, the CDR3 is TGTGCCACCAGTAAGAATGGTGAAGCTTTCTTT. It codes for CATSKNGEAFF.

At least ten counts were recorded for this clonotype. The chain is built from TRBV20-1 and TRBJ2-1; D may be TRBD1 (6 bases). Per the germline V gene, CDR1 is DFQATT and CDR2 is SNEGSKA (reference sequence). This CDR3 has 15 amino acids. V gave up 3 bases and J gave up 9 bases, with 21 bases separating them. The CDR3 sequence is CSASDTTPGVPEQFF. The CDR3 DNA sequence: TGCAGTGCTAGCGACACTACACCAGGGGTCCCTGAGCAGTTCTTC.

The V gene is TRBV5-1, the J gene TRBJ2-1; D possibly corresponds to TRBD2 (6 bases). CDR1 SGHRS and CDR2 YFSETQ come from the germline V gene. The CDR3 spans 20 residues. With 3 bases removed from V and 4 bases from J, the gap between germline ends came to 29 bases. CDR3 loop: CASSWPQERGLRPLYNEQFF. In DNA, the CDR3 is TGCGCCAGCAGCTGGCCACAGGAGAGGGGACTCCGTCCCTTGTACAATGAGCAGTTCTTC.

The sample holds many counts of this clonotype. V is TRBV10-1 and J is TRBJ1-2; weak D call: TRBD1 (5 bases). CDR3 size: 15 residues. Germline assignment: CDR1 WNHNN and CDR2 SYGVQD (reference sequence). The germline V and J ends were trimmed by 7 bases and 6 bases, with 21 bases remaining between them. The CDR3 bases are TGCGCCAGCATTTCCAGAACTCAGGGAGAAAATGGCTACACCTTC. Its protein is CASISRTQGENGYTF.

This clonotype was seen many times. V is TRBV7-9 and J is TRBJ2-2; D unresolved. The germline gives CDR1 SEHNR, CDR2 FQNEAQ (reference sequence). The CDR3 length is 14 residues. V lost 1 base, J lost 1 base, and 4 bases lay in between. This CDR3 reads CASSLVWNTGELFF. In DNA form, the CDR3 reads TGTGCCAGCAGCTTAGTTTGGAACACCGGGGAGCTGTTTTTT. Full variable domain (remainder filled in from reference TRBV7-9 and TRBJ2-2): DTGVSQNPRHKITKRGQNVTFRCDPISEHNRLYWYRQTLGQGPEFLTYFQNEAQLEKSRLLSDRFSAERPKGSFSTLEIQRTEQGDSAMYLCASSLVWNTGELFFGEGSRLTVL.

This clonotype was seen repeatedly, ten times or more. The J gene is TRBJ1-2, the V gene TRBV20-1; 7 nucleotides agree with TRBD1. The V and J ends lost 5 bases and 6 bases, in that order; junction bases with no gene match: 6. CDR3 length: 12 amino acids. Germline CDR1 is DFQATT and CDR2 is SNEGSKA (reference sequence). CDR3 DNA: TGCAGTGCTGCGACAGGGAGGGATGGCTACACCTTC. It codes for CSAATGRDGYTF.

About this clonotype itself: Possible read error: a much larger clone is one base away. This chain connects TRBV20-1 to TRBJ1-4, with D unclear. Germline V lookup: CDR1 DFQATT, CDR2 SNEGSKA (reference sequence). Trimming pared 5 bases from V and 0 bases from J, leaving 10 bases between. The CDR3 is 14 residues long. This chain's CDR3 is CSAPDVATNEKLFF. The CDR3 DNA reads TGCAGTGCTCCAGATGTGGCAACTAATGAAAAACTGTTTTTT.

This clonotype was counted at least ten times. The gene calls are TRBV12-3 or TRBV12-4 and TRBJ2-7, with a weak D call TRBD2 (5 bases). The CDR3 consists of 12 residues. Trimming took 6 bases from V and 3 from J, leaving 9 bases between them. The CDR3 here is CASSWTGYEQYF. Here the CDR3 DNA reads TGTGCCAGCAGCTGGACTGGCTACGAGCAGTACTTC.

Note on this clonotype: A read error may be the cause here, since a much bigger clone is one base away. The chain is built from TRBV6-5 and TRBJ2-7; D not certain. Trimming shortened V by 2 bases and J by 0 bases, and 11 bases separated the two germline ends. This CDR3 is built from 15 residues. Germline lookup yields CDR1 MNHEY and CDR2 SVGAGI. CDR3 in DNA: TGTGCCAGCAGTTACCAAGGGATCTTCTCCTACGAGCAGTACTTC. It translates to CASSYQGIFSYEQYF.

This clonotype came up a few times. This rearrangement joins TRBV18 to TRBJ2-1; 10 bases align to TRBD2. V lost 0 bases to trimming and J lost 6 bases; unmatched junction nucleotides: 5. The CDR3 runs 16 residues. The germline CDR1 and CDR2 sequences are KGHSH and LQKENI. This CDR3 reads CASSPPSGGGSNEQFF. In DNA, the CDR3 is TGTGCCAGCTCACCACCGAGCGGGGGGGGGTCCAATGAGCAGTTCTTC.

This clonotype was counted at least ten times. This chain uses TRBV11-2 with TRBJ2-7; no clear D gene. The CDR3 has 12 residues. CDR1 and CDR2 from the germline V gene are SGHAT and FQNNGV. The ends were cut back, 5 bases at V and 6 bases at J, with 11 bases in the middle. The CDR3 DNA follows: TGTGCCAGCAGCCCCTGGGCTGGCGAGCAGTACTTC. Translated: CASSPWAGEQYF. Based on the CDR3 plus reference TRBV11-2 and TRBJ2-7, the full variable domain is EAGVAQSPRYKIIEKRQSVAFWCNPISGHATLYWYQQILGQGPKLLIQFQNNGVVDDSQLPKDRFSAERLKGVDSTLKIQPAKLEDSAVYLCASSPWAGEQYFGPGTRLTVT.

This clonotype came up many times. The rearrangement joins TRBV6-6 to TRBJ2-7; no clear D. Looked up from germline, CDR1 is MNHNY and CDR2 is SVGAGI (reference sequence). The CDR3 consists of 14 residues. V lost 3 bases and J lost 0, with 9 bases in between. As DNA, the CDR3 is TGTGCCAGCAGTTATCCTGGAAACTCCTACGAGCAGTACTTC. This sequence encodes CASSYPGNSYEQYF.

In this sample, this clonotype turned up many times. The chain carries TRBV20-1 and TRBJ2-6; D unclear. The CDR3 totals 16 residues. Trimming took 0 bases from V and 0 from J, leaving 9 bases between them. Germline V gives CDR1 DFQATT, CDR2 SNEGSKA (reference sequence). The CDR3 sequence is CSARDHISSGANVLTF. In nucleotides, the CDR3 is TGCAGTGCTAGAGATCATATAAGCTCTGGGGCCAACGTCCTGACTTTC.

This clonotype was counted between two and nine times. V and J are TRBV6-6 and TRBJ1-2; 7 bases line up with TRBD1. Germline V gives CDR1 MNHNY, CDR2 SVGAGI (reference sequence). Trimming at V came to 5 bases and at J to 5 bases, leaving 11 bases not matched to a gene. The CDR3 covers 15 residues. The CDR3 protein is CASSRGQIRQYGYTF. The CDR3 DNA sequence: TGTGCCAGCAGTCGGGGACAGATCCGCCAATATGGCTACACCTTC.

Many counts were recorded for this clonotype. V usage is TRBV9 and J usage is TRBJ2-6; D is perhaps TRBD1 (5 bases). Trimming took 3 bases from V and 1 from J, leaving 8 bases between them. The CDR3 covers 15 residues. Germline CDR1 SGDLS, CDR2 YYNGEE. CDR3 loop: CASSDDSSGANVLTF. CDR3 coding DNA: TGTGCCAGCAGCGACGACAGTTCTGGGGCCAACGTCCTGACTTTC.

About this clonotype itself: Since a much larger clone is just one base distant, this may be a read error. The V and J genes are TRBV28 and TRBJ2-7; D gene unclear. Germline V gene data show CDR1 as MDHEN and CDR2 as SYDVKM. Trimming took 6 bases from V and 4 from J, leaving 13 bases between them. CDR3 size: 13 residues. CDR3 amino acids: CASRPGKTYEQYF. CDR3 sequence (DNA): TGTGCCAGCAGGCCAGGAAAGACTTACGAGCAGTACTTC.

This clonotype was detected ten times or more. The genes are TRBV9 and TRBJ2-3; unclear D gene. CDR3 length: 13 residues. Germline V gene data show CDR1 as SGDLS and CDR2 as YYNGEE. Trimming removed 5 bases from V and 0 bases from J, with 7 bases in between. The CDR3 DNA sequence: TGTGCCAGCAGGTCTTCTAGCACAGATACGCAGTATTTT. It yields the protein CASRSSSTDTQYF.

Worth noting for this clonotype: This sequence may be a read error, since a much larger clone differs from it by one base. This rearrangement joins TRBV7-8 to TRBJ2-7; TRBD1 might be the D (5 bases). The CDR3 is made up of 14 amino acids. Germline CDR1 and CDR2: SGHVS and FQNEAQ. V shed 10 bases and J shed 4 bases, with 20 bases lying between them. The CDR3 protein is CANRRERGGYEQYF. The CDR3 DNA follows: TGTGCCAACAGACGTGAAAGGGGTGGGTACGAGCAGTACTTC.

This clonotype was recorded many times. The rearrangement uses TRBV5-6 and TRBJ2-7; D gene unclear. This CDR3 contains 16 residues. Trimming removed 4 bases from V and 5 bases from J, with 22 bases in between. From germline, CDR1 is SGHDT and CDR2 YYEEEE. The CDR3 DNA sequence: TGTGCCAGCAGCCCCCTGGCTAAGGGAAGAATGAACGAGCAGTACTTC. Translated, it gives CASSPLAKGRMNEQYF.

The chain combines TRBV7-2 with TRBJ1-5; the D is unclear. Deletions cut 5 bases from V and 1 base from J, with 6 bases between. Germline V gene data show CDR1 as SGHTA and CDR2 as FQGNSA. This CDR3 comprises 13 residues. CDR3 nucleotides: TGTGCCAGCAGCAAAGAGAGCAATCAGCCCCAGCATTTT. It encodes CASSKESNQPQHF.

Points on this clonotype: A read error may explain this, as a much larger clone is one base away. The chain joins TRBV6-6 to TRBJ1-1; unclear D gene. The CDR3 has 11 amino acids. Trimming took off 6 bases at V and 3 bases at J, with 5 bases between the two ends. Germline CDR1 and CDR2: MNHNY and SVGAGI (reference sequence). The DNA for the CDR3 is TGTGCCAGCAGGGTGGACACTGAAGCTTTCTTT. Translated: CASRVDTEAFF.

This clonotype was seen a handful of times. The chain is built from TRBV6-2 or TRBV6-3 and TRBJ2-7; D may be TRBD1 (6 bases). Germline values: CDR1 MNHEY, CDR2 SVGEGT. The CDR3 loop spans 15 amino acids. Trimming cost V 6 bases and J 5 bases, with 20 bases left between them. CDR3 DNA sequence: TGTGCCAGCAGGGACTGGGGACACTTCTTCGACGAGCAGTACTTC. Translation gives CASRDWGHFFDEQYF.

This clonotype was counted many times. The V gene is TRBV27, the J gene TRBJ2-7, with 8 bases lining up with TRBD1. This CDR3 has 14 amino acids. V was clipped by 5 bases and J by 3 bases; unmatched bases: 6. Per the germline V gene, CDR1 is MNHEY and CDR2 is SMNVEV (reference sequence). DNA of the CDR3: TGTGCCAGCAGTGCCTCAGGGGGCGTCTACGAGCAGTACTTC. This codes for CASSASGGVYEQYF.